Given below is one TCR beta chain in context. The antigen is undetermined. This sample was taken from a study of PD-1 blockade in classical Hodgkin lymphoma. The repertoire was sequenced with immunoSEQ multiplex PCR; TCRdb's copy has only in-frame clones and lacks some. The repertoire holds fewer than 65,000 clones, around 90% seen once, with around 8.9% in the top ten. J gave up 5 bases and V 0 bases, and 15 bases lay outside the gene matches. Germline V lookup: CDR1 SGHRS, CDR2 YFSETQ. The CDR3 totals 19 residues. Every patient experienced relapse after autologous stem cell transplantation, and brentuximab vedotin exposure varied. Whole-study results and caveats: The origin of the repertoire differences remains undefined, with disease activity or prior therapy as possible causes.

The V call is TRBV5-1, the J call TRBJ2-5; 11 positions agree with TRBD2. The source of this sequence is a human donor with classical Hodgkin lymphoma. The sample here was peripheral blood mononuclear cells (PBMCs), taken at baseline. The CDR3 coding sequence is TGCGCCAGCAGCTTGGTACCCCCTCTAGCGGGAGGCCTTGACGAGACCCAGTACTTC. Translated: CASSLVPPLAGGLDETQYF. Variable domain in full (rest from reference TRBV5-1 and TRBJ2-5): KAGVTQTPRYLIKTRGQQVTLSCSPISGHRSVSWYQQTPGQGLQFLFEYFSETQRNKGNFPGRFSGRQFSNSRSEMNVSTLELGDSALYLCASSLVPPLAGGLDETQYFGPGTRLLVL.